Below are 6 T cell receptor beta chains sequenced from a single sample in a study of blood T cell repertoires in COVID-19. Sequenced by immunoSEQ multiplex PCR; TCRdb stores in-frame clones only, minus some. The sample shows over 50,000 clones, 91% of them seen only once. Sequencing was carried out using peripheral blood. Source of these receptors: a man aged 50-60 years with active COVID-19.

This clone was seen only once. The rearrangement links TRBV27 to TRBJ1-4; 7 bases fit TRBD1. Germline V gives CDR1 MNHEY, CDR2 SMNVEV (reference sequence). There are 15 residues in the CDR3. V dropped 10 bases and J dropped 8; count of bases not matched to a gene: 16. CDR3 sequence reads: CATTRRQGAGEKLFF. The CDR3 bases are TGTGCCACCACCCGTCGACAGGGCGCAGGGGAAAAACTGTTTTTT.

There are a few counts of this clone. This sequence joins TRBV5-1 and TRBJ2-7; 9 bases match TRBD2. Germline lookup yields CDR1 SGHRS and CDR2 YFSETQ. The length of the CDR3 is 14 residues. J was trimmed by 6 bases and V by 4 bases; bases with no gene match: 8. This CDR3 is CASSAGGRRSEQYF. CDR3 in DNA: TGCGCCAGCAGCGCGGGAGGGAGGCGGAGCGAGCAGTACTTC.

The V and J genes are TRBV7-6 and TRBJ1-2, with 8 positions matching TRBD1. Germline V CDR1 and CDR2: SGHVS, FNYEAQ. The V and J ends lost 5 bases and 3 bases, in that order; junction bases with no gene match: 2. The CDR3 contains 13 residues. The DNA for the CDR3 is TGTGCCAGCAGCCTGGACAGGGACTATGGCTACACCTTC. Protein: CASSLDRDYGYTF.

Here the CDR3 DNA reads TGCGCCAGCAGCCAATTAGTGACAGGGGACACTGAAGCTTTCTTT. This gives the protein CASSQLVTGDTEAFF. The chain combines TRBV4-3 with TRBJ1-1, with 8 bases aligning to TRBD1. Germline V gene data show CDR1 as LGHNA and CDR2 as YSLEER. J was trimmed by 3 bases and V by 2 bases; bases with no gene match: 5. The CDR3 is made up of 15 amino acids.

This clone occurred a few times. The J gene is TRBJ2-2, the V gene TRBV11-3; unclear D gene. Germline V gene sequence: CDR1 SGHNT, CDR2 YENEEA. The V end lost 2 bases, the J end lost 1 base, and 5 bases lay between the germline ends. This CDR3 has 14 amino acids. CDR3 coding DNA: TGTGCCAGCAGCTTAAGACAGAACACCGGGGAGCTGTTTTTT. This gives the protein CASSLRQNTGELFF. Filled out from reference TRBV11-3 and TRBJ2-2, the complete variable domain reads EAGVVQSPRYKIIEKKQPVAFWCNPISGHNTLYWYLQNLGQGPELLIRYENEEAVDDSQLPKDRFSAERLKGVDSTLKIQPAELGDSAVYLCASSLRQNTGELFFGEGSRLTVL.

V gene TRBV5-6 combines with J gene TRBJ1-3; D call uncertain. Between the trimmed V and J ends, which lost 1 base and 0 bases, there was a span of 11 bases. The CDR3 is 16 amino acids. Germline loops: CDR1 SGHDT, CDR2 YYEEEE. The CDR3 sequence is CASSLSRASSGNTIYF. CDR3 coding DNA: TGTGCCAGCAGCTTGTCTCGTGCTAGCTCTGGAAACACCATATATTTT.